A selection of T cell receptor beta chains follows, all from one sample in a study of blood T cell repertoires in COVID-19. TCRdb keeps only in-frame clones here, not all; method: immunoSEQ multiplex PCR. This table holds some 68,000 clones, 80% to 95% found once. Sequencing was done on a sample of peripheral blood. The receptors here all came from a man aged 50 or older with COVID-19, enrolled during active disease. CDR3s include the opening cysteine and the closing phenylalanine or tryptophan. The D gene is left open where the match is weak. Clone size is given for some rows only: seen once, a few or many times, or a class if the clone is expanded.

CDR3 DNA: TGCGCCAGCAGCCCATCAGGGCTATCTAACTATGGCTACACCTTC
CDR3 protein: CASSPSGLSNYGYTF
clone size: .
V gene: TRBV5-1
D gene: .
J gene: TRBJ1-2

CDR3 DNA: TGCGCCAGCAGCTCCAGCCCGGGGTCCTCCTACGAGCAGTACTTC
CDR3 protein: CASSSSPGSSYEQYF
clone size: .
V gene: TRBV5-1
D gene: .
J gene: TRBJ2-7

CDR3 DNA: TGTGCCAGCGGGACAGGGAACTATGGCTACACCTTC
CDR3 protein: CASGTGNYGYTF
clone size: .
V gene: TRBV28
D gene: TRBD1
J gene: TRBJ1-2

CDR3 DNA: TGTGCCAGCAGCCCCCGGGGCAGGGGGGCCTACAATGAGCAGTTCTTC
CDR3 protein: CASSPRGRGAYNEQFF
clone size: .
V gene: TRBV7-8
D gene: .
J gene: TRBJ2-1

CDR3 DNA: TGTGCCAGCAGCCCCCGGGGGGCGCGCTACGAGCAGTACTTC
CDR3 protein: CASSPRGARYEQYF
clone size: few
V gene: TRBV28
D gene: .
J gene: TRBJ2-7

CDR3 DNA: TGTGCCAGTAGCAACCTCAGGGAGACCCAGTACTTC
CDR3 protein: CASSNLRETQYF
clone size: once
V gene: TRBV19
D gene: .
J gene: TRBJ2-5

CDR3 DNA: TGTGCCATCAGTGAGGCCGGGGCTGGGGCCAACGTCCTGACTTTC
CDR3 protein: CAISEAGAGANVLTF
clone size: .
V gene: TRBV10-3
D gene: .
J gene: TRBJ2-6

CDR3 DNA: TGTGCCAGCAGCGCTGGGGCTAGCGGGATCTCCTACAATGAGCAGTTCTTC
CDR3 protein: CASSAGASGISYNEQFF
clone size: .
V gene: TRBV28
D gene: TRBD2
J gene: TRBJ2-1

CDR3 DNA: TGCAGCGTTGTGGAGGGGGCGGTGAGCAATCAGCCCCAGCATTTT
CDR3 protein: CSVVEGAVSNQPQHF
clone size: .
V gene: TRBV29-1
D gene: TRBD1
J gene: TRBJ1-5

CDR3 DNA: TGTGCCAGCAGCTTTGGACTAGCGGCCTGCACAGATACGCAGTATTTT
CDR3 protein: CASSFGLAACTDTQYF
clone size: .
V gene: TRBV12-1
D gene: .
J gene: TRBJ2-3

CDR3 DNA: TGTGCCAGCAGCAGGACTAGCGGGACAGCCTACGAGCAGTACTTC
CDR3 protein: CASSRTSGTAYEQYF
clone size: .
V gene: TRBV27
D gene: TRBD2
J gene: TRBJ2-7

CDR3 DNA: TGCAGCGTGGCCCGGGACTTCGGCAATGAGCAGTTCTTC
CDR3 protein: CSVARDFGNEQFF
clone size: once
V gene: TRBV29-1
D gene: .
J gene: TRBJ2-1

CDR3 DNA: TGTGCCAGCTCACCACCGGAGGGCAGGGACGAAAAACTGTTTTTT
CDR3 protein: CASSPPEGRDEKLFF
clone size: .
V gene: TRBV18
D gene: .
J gene: TRBJ1-4

CDR3 DNA: TGTGCCAGCAGCTTTCCAAGGACTCCTCCGACCCAGTACTTC
CDR3 protein: CASSFPRTPPTQYF
clone size: .
V gene: TRBV7-9
D gene: .
J gene: TRBJ2-5

CDR3 DNA: TGTGCCAGCAGTTACTTCCGCGGGAGCACAGATACGCAGTATTTT
CDR3 protein: CASSYFRGSTDTQYF
clone size: .
V gene: TRBV6-6
D gene: .
J gene: TRBJ2-3

CDR3 DNA: TGCAGTGCTAGTGTATCTCTCGGATCTCCTTCGGGTTCACCCCTCCACTTT
CDR3 protein: CSASVSLGSPSGSPLHF
clone size: once
V gene: TRBV20-1
D gene: .
J gene: TRBJ1-6

CDR3 DNA: TGTGCCAGCAGCCCGGGACTAGCGGGATCCCCCTACGAGCAGTACTTC
CDR3 protein: CASSPGLAGSPYEQYF
clone size: .
V gene: TRBV13
D gene: TRBD2
J gene: TRBJ2-7

CDR3 DNA: TGTGCCTGGAGTGTTCTCCAGGGGGAGCAGTACTTC
CDR3 protein: CAWSVLQGEQYF
clone size: once
V gene: TRBV30
D gene: .
J gene: TRBJ2-7

CDR3 DNA: TGTGCCAGCAGTGCTCTCTTATCCCGGACAGGGGGCTACAATGAGCAGTTCTTC
CDR3 protein: CASSALLSRTGGYNEQFF
clone size: .
V gene: TRBV25-1
D gene: TRBD1
J gene: TRBJ2-1

CDR3 DNA: TGTGCCAGTAGTCCGGGACTAGCGGGGTACGAGCAGTACTTC
CDR3 protein: CASSPGLAGYEQYF
clone size: .
V gene: TRBV19
D gene: TRBD2
J gene: TRBJ2-7

CDR3 DNA: TGTGCCAGCAGCCGACAGGGAGGCGACTACACCTTC
CDR3 protein: CASSRQGGDYTF
clone size: .
V gene: TRBV7-9
D gene: TRBD1
J gene: TRBJ1-2

CDR3 DNA: TGTGCCAGCAGCCCCTATCTCGGGGGGGGCGGCTACACCTTC
CDR3 protein: CASSPYLGGGGYTF
clone size: .
V gene: TRBV11-2
D gene: .
J gene: TRBJ1-2

CDR3 DNA: TGTGCCAGCAGCCCACCAGGGGGAATGGGACAGACCTATGGCTACACCTTC
CDR3 protein: CASSPPGGMGQTYGYTF
clone size: .
V gene: TRBV11-2
D gene: TRBD1
J gene: TRBJ1-2

CDR3 DNA: TGTGCCAGCTCACCGGCGGGAACCTATGGCTACACCTTC
CDR3 protein: CASSPAGTYGYTF
clone size: .
V gene: TRBV18
D gene: .
J gene: TRBJ1-2

CDR3 DNA: TGTGCCAGCAGCTTACAAGCGGGCCGCTCCTACAATGAGCAGTTCTTC
CDR3 protein: CASSLQAGRSYNEQFF
clone size: .
V gene: TRBV5-6
D gene: .
J gene: TRBJ2-1

CDR3 DNA: TGTGCCAGTAGTATGAGACAGGGAGGTTCCTACGAGCAGTACTTC
CDR3 protein: CASSMRQGGSYEQYF
clone size: .
V gene: TRBV19
D gene: .
J gene: TRBJ2-7

CDR3 DNA: TGTGCCAGCAGCCATGTCGGCGGTTCCCCTGAAGCTTTCTTT
CDR3 protein: CASSHVGGSPEAFF
clone size: .
V gene: TRBV3-1/TRBV3-2
D gene: .
J gene: TRBJ1-1

CDR3 DNA: TGTGCCAGCAGCCCCCTACTCGGACTAGCGGGAACAGATACGCAGTATTTT
CDR3 protein: CASSPLLGLAGTDTQYF
clone size: .
V gene: TRBV14
D gene: TRBD2
J gene: TRBJ2-3

CDR3 DNA: TGTGCCAGCAGTACTAGGGCCAGGTTACAGTTCTTC
CDR3 protein: CASSTRARLQFF
clone size: .
V gene: TRBV2
D gene: .
J gene: TRBJ2-1

CDR3 DNA: TGTGCCAGCAGCCAAGCCGGGACAGGGGGCTCTGAGCAGTTCTTC
CDR3 protein: CASSQAGTGGSEQFF
clone size: .
V gene: TRBV5-4
D gene: TRBD1
J gene: TRBJ2-1

CDR3 DNA: TGCGCCAGCAGTGCCGGACTAGCGGGAGGTGATGAGCAGTTCTTC
CDR3 protein: CASSAGLAGGDEQFF
clone size: .
V gene: TRBV5-1
D gene: TRBD2
J gene: TRBJ2-1